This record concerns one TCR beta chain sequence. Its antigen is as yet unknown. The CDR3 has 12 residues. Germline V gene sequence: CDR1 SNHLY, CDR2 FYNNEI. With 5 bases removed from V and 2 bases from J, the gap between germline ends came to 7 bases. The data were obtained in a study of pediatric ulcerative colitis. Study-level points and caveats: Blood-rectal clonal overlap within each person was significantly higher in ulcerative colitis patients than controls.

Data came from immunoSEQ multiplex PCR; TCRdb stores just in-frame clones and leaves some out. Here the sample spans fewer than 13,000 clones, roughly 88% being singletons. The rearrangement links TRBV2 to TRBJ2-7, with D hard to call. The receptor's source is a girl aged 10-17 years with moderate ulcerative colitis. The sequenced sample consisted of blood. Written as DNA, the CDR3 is TGTGCCAGCAGTCCCATAACCTACGAGCAGTACTTC. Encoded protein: CASSPITYEQYF.